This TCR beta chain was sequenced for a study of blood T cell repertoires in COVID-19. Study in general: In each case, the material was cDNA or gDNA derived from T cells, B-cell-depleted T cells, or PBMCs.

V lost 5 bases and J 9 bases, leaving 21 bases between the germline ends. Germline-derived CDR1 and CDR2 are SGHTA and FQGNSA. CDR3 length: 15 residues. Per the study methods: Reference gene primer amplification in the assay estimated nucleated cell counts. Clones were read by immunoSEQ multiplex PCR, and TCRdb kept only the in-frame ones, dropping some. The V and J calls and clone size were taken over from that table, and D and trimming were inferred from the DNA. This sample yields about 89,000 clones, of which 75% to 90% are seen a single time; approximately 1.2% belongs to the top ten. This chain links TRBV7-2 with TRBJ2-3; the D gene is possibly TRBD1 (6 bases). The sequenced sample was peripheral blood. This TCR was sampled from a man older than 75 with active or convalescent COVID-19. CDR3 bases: TGTGCCAGCAGCCCCTCCCTGGGGGCCGCGACCACGCAGTATTTT. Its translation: CASSPSLGAATTQYF.